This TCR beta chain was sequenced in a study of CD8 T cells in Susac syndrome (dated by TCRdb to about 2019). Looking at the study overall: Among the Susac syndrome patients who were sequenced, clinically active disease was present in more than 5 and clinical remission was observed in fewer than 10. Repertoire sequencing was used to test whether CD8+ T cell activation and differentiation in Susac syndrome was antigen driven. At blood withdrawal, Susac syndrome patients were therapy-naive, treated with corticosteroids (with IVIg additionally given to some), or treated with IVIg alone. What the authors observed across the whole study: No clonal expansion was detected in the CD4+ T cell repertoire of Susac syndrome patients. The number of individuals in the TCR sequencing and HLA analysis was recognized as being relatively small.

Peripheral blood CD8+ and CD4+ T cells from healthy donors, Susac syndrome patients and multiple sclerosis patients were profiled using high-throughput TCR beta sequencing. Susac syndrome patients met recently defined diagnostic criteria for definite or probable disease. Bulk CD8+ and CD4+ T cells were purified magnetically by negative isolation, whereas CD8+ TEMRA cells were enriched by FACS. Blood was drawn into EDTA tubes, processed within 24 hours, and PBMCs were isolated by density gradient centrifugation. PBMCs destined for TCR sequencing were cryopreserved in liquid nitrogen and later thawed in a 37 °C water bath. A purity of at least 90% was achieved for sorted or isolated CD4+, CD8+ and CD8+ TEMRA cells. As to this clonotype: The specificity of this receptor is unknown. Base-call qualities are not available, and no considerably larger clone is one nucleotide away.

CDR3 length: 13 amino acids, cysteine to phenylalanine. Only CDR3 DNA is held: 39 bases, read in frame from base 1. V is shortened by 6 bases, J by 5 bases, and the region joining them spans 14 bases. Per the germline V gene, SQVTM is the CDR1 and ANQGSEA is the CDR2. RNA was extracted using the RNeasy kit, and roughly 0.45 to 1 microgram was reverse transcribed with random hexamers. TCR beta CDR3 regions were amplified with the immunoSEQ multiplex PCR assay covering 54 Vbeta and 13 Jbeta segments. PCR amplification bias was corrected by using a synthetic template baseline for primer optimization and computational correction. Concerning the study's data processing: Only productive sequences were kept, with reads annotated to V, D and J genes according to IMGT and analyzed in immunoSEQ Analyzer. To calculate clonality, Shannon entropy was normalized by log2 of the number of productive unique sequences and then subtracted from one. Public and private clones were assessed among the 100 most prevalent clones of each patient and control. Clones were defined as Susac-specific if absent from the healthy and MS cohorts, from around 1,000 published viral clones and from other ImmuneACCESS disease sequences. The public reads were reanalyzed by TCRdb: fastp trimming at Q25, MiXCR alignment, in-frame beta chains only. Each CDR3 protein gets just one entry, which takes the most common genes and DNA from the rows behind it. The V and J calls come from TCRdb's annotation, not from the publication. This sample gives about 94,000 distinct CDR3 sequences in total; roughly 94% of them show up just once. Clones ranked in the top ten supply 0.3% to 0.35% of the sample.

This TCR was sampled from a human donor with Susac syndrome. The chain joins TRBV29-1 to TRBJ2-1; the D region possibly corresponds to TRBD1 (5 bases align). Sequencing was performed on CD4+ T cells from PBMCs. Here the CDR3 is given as CSVGADIHNEQFF. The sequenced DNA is TGCAGCGTAGGGGCCGACATCCACAATGAGCAGTTCTTC.